This T cell receptor (beta chain) was obtained from a study of T cell responses to AZD1222 COVID-19 vaccine. The study's findings and limits: Spike as a whole was targeted by vaccine-associated CD4 TCRs, dominant at 160-218 and 743-854. The peak T cell response came first, and repertoires were sampled only after it. Among the donors, most were white British and more were female, and clonal diversity was possibly underestimated.

CDR3 length: 13 amino acids. Per the germline V gene, CDR1 is SGHDN and CDR2 is FVKESK. V lost 4 bases and J lost 2, with 8 bases in between. Data came from immunoSEQ multiplex PCR; TCRdb stores just in-frame clones and leaves some out. The sample yields 110,000 or so clones, 70% to 90% seen once. Comments on this clone: Antigen unknown.

The chain carries TRBV14 and TRBJ1-2, with D uncertain. The sequence came from an adult who received the AZD1222 COVID-19 vaccine. The sample here was peripheral blood, taken 28 days after the second AZD1222 dose. This CDR3 reads CASSLGLNYGYTF. DNA for the CDR3: TGTGCCAGCAGCCTAGGACTGAACTATGGCTACACCTTC.